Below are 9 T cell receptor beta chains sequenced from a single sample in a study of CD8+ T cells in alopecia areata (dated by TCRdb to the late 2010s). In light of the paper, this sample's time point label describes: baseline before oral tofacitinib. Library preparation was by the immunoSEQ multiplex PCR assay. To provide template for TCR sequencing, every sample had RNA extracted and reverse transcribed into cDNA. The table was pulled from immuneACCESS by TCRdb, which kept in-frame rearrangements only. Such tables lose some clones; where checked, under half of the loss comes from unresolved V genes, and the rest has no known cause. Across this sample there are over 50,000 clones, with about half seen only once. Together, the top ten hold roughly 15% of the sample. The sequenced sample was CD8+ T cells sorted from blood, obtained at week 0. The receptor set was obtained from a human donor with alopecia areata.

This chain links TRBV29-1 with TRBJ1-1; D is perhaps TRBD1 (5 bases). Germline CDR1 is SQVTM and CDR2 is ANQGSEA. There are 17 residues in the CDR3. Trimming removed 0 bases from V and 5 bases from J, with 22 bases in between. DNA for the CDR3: TGCAGCGTTGAAGATTGGGGCGAAGGGGTCGCGGGTACTGAAGCTTTCTTT. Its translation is CSVEDWGEGVAGTEAFF.

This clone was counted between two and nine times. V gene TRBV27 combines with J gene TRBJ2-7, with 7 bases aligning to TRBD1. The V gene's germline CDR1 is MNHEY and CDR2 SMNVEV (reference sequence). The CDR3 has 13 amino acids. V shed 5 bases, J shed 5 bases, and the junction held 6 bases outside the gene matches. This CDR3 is CASSHRGGNEQYF. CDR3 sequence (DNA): TGTGCCAGCAGTCACAGGGGTGGGAACGAGCAGTACTTC.

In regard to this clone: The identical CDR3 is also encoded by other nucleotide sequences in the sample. The CDR3 protein is CSVEKDGTSYNEQFF. In DNA, the CDR3 is TGCAGCGTGGAGAAAGACGGAACCTCCTACAATGAGCAGTTCTTC. This rearrangement joins TRBV29-1 to TRBJ2-1; D gene ambiguous. The germline V gene has CDR1 SQVTM and CDR2 ANQGSEA. This CDR3 contains 15 residues. V was pared by 6 bases and J by 0 bases, with 15 bases between.

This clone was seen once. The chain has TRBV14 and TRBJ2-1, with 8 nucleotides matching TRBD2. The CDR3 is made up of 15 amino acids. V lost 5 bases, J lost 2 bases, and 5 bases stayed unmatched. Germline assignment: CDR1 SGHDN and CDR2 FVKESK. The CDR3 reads CASSSLAGTYNEQFF. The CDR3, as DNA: TGTGCCAGCAGCTCATTAGCGGGAACCTACAATGAGCAGTTCTTC.

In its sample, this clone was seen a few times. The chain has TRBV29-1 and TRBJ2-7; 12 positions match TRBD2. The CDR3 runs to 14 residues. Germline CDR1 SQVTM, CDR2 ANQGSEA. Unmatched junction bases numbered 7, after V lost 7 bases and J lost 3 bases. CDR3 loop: CSARLAGVGYEQYF. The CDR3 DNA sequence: TGCAGCGCAAGACTAGCGGGAGTGGGCTACGAGCAGTACTTC.

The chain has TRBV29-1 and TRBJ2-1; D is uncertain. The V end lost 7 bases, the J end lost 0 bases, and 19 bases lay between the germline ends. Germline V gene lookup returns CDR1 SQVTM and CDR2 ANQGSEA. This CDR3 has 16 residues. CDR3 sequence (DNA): TGCAGCGCCAATAGGATTGGACCCAGCTCCTACAATGAGCAGTTCTTC. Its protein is CSANRIGPSSYNEQFF.

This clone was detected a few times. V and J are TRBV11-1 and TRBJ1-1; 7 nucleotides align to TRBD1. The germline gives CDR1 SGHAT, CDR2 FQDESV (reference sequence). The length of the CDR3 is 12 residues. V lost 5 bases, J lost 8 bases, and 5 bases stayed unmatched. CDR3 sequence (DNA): TGTGCCAGCAGCCCTGACAGGGCCGAAGCTTTCTTT. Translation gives CASSPDRAEAFF.

The CDR3 DNA sequence: TGTGCCAGCAGCCTAGTCCGAGGGGGCGATATGGGGGCCAACGTCCTGACTTTC. This sequence encodes CASSLVRGGDMGANVLTF. The chain carries TRBV11-2 and TRBJ2-6, with 7 bases lining up with TRBD1. CDR1 and CDR2 from the germline V gene are SGHAT and FQNNGV. The CDR3 is 18 amino acids. With 5 bases clipped from V and 4 bases from J, the junction kept 14 bases outside the gene matches.

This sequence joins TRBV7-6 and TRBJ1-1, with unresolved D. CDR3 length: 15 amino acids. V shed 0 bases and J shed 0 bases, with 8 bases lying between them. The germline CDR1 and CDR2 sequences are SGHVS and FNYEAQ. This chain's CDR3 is CASSLAQGMNTEAFF. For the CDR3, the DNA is TGTGCCAGCAGCTTAGCGCAAGGGATGAACACTGAAGCTTTCTTT.